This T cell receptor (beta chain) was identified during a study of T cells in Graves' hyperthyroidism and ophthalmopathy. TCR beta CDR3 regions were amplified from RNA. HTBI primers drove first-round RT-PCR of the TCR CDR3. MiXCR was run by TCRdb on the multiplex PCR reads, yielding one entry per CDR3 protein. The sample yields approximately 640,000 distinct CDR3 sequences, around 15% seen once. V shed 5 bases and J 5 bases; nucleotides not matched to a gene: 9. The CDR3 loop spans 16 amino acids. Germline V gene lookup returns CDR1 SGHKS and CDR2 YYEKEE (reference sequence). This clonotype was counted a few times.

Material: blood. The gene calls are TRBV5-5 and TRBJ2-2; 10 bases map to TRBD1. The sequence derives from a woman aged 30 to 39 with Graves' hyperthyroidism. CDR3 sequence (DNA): TGTGCCAGCAGAAAACCGGGACAGGGGATAACCGGGGAGCTGTTTTTT. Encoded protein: CASRKPGQGITGELFF. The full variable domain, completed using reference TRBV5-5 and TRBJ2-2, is DAGVTQSPTHLIKTRGQQVTLRCSPISGHKSVSWYQQVLGQGPQFIFQYYEKEERGRGNFPDRFSARQFPNYSSELNVNALLLGDSALYLCASRKPGQGITGELFFGEGSRLTVL.